This T cell receptor (beta chain) was retrieved from a study of T cell responses to AZD1222 COVID-19 vaccine. Overall study context: Pooled in the analysis were second doses at about 4 or about 12 weeks.

This table comes from immunoSEQ multiplex PCR, and its TCRdb copy is limited to in-frame clones, with some not included. The top ten clones hold about 2.8% of a sample with approximately 160,000 clones, around 90% of them seen once. Broader study findings: Unmutated variant regions are reportedly targeted by nearly half of spike-specific TCRs.

This CDR3 is 16 amino acids long. Trimming cost V 4 bases and J 2 bases, with 17 bases left between them. CDR1 MNHEY and CDR2 SVGAGI come from the germline V gene. About this clone itself: What it binds is not known.

The V gene is TRBV6-5, the J gene TRBJ2-5, with D perhaps matching TRBD2 (6 bases). Material: peripheral blood, obtained on day 0 of AZD1222 vaccination. This clonotype was obtained from an adult in good health. CDR3 sequence (DNA): TGTGCCAGCAGTTTCATCCCGGGGGTGAATCAAGAGACCCAGTACTTC. This encodes CASSFIPGVNQETQYF.